This T cell receptor beta chain was observed in a study of blood T cell repertoires in COVID-19. Study summary: COVID-19 samples collected from the United States, Italy and Spain covered acute and convalescent phases. The cDNA or gDNA used as material had been derived from T cells, B-cell-depleted T cells, or PBMCs.

Per the authors' pipeline: Nucleated cell number was recorded as an estimate derived from reference gene primer amplification. The data were produced by immunoSEQ multiplex PCR, yet TCRdb's version contains in-frame clones alone and is incomplete. That table is the source of V, J and clone size, and D and trimming were worked out from the DNA. The table includes approximately 51,000 clones, roughly 91% detected once. This CDR3 has 16 amino acids. J lost 2 bases, V lost 5 bases, and 10 bases had no gene match. Looked up from germline, CDR1 is SGHVS and CDR2 is FQNEAQ. The clonotype was recovered from a man between 45 and 60 years old with active COVID-19. Material: peripheral blood. The chain recombines TRBV7-8 with TRBJ2-7; 9 bases line up with TRBD1. The CDR3 DNA follows: TGTGCCAGCAGCCTAAGGAGGACAGGGGAAACCTACGAGCAGTACTTC. Encoded protein: CASSLRRTGETYEQYF.